This TCR beta chain was recovered during a study of beta chain features in type 1 diabetes. About this clone: Its antigen is undetermined.

Notes on the study in general: In all four CD4+ subsets, TCRB CDR3 length was significantly, moderately reduced in type 1 diabetes.

Reverse transcription of all isolated RNA meant that expressed TCRB transcripts were sequenced. TCRdb's table, derived via immunoSEQ multiplex PCR, lists solely in-frame clones and lacks some. Among around 150,000 clones, 6.5% to 8.5% were seen once, and the ten largest hold around 0.5%. The sequence was collected from a woman aged 18-29 years with type 1 diabetes. Sample: central memory CD4+ T cells from blood.

DNA for the CDR3: TGTGCCAGTAGTACCGGGACTAGCGGGTCTGAGCAGTTCTTC. Translation: CASSTGTSGSEQFF. This sequence joins TRBV19 and TRBJ2-1; 12 nucleotides align to TRBD2. Per the germline V gene, CDR1 is LNHDA and CDR2 is SQIVND (reference sequence). The CDR3 totals 14 residues. V lost 4 bases to trimming and J lost 9 bases; unmatched junction nucleotides: 4.